Shown below are 9 T cell receptor beta chains from a single sample sequenced in a study of beta chain features in type 1 diabetes. Their cognate antigens are unknown. Sequencing targeted expressed TCRB transcripts, as all isolated RNA had been reverse transcribed. The method was immunoSEQ multiplex PCR; TCRdb's version includes in-frame clones alone and lacks a portion of them. The table includes 20,000 to 25,000 clones, roughly 66% detected once. Study-level results: Among all four CD4+ subsets, Type 1 diabetes patients had TCRB CDR3s that were moderately but significantly shorter.

Sample: Tregs from blood. The receptors shown here come from a young man with type 1 diabetes.

This clone was counted a single time. The chain joins TRBV18 to TRBJ2-6; tentatively, D is TRBD1 (6 bases). The germline V and J ends were trimmed by 9 bases and 2 bases, with 20 bases remaining between them. The CDR3 totals 17 residues. Germline CDR1 KGHSH, CDR2 LQKENI. The CDR3 spells CASKKTPSGAGANVLTF. The CDR3 DNA sequence: TGTGCCAGTAAAAAAACCCCCTCAGGGGCTGGGGCCAACGTCCTGACTTTC. Based on the CDR3 plus reference TRBV18 and TRBJ2-6, the full variable domain is NAGVMQNPRHLVRRRGQEARLRCSPMKGHSHVYWYRQLPEEGLKFMVYLQKENIIDESGMPKERFSAEFPKEGPSILRIQQVVRGDSAAYFCASKKTPSGAGANVLTFGAGSRLTVL.

The V gene is TRBV30, the J gene TRBJ2-5; D is uncertain. Per germline, CDR1 GTSNPN and CDR2 SVGIG (reference sequence). The CDR3 sequence is 12 residues long. V was pared by 3 bases and J by 5 bases, with 10 bases between. For the CDR3, the DNA is TGTGCCTGGAGCCCGAACGGGGAGACCCAGTACTTC. This gives the protein CAWSPNGETQYF.

The chain is built from TRBV19 and TRBJ2-3, with TRBD2 matching 8 bases. This CDR3 is built from 15 residues. Germline CDR1 LNHDA, CDR2 SQIVND (reference sequence). Trimming removed 6 bases from V and 3 bases from J; junction bases left unmatched: 8. The CDR3 region is CASRISGRETDTQYF. The CDR3 DNA reads TGTGCCAGTAGGATAAGCGGGAGAGAAACAGATACGCAGTATTTT.

The J gene is TRBJ2-5, the V gene TRBV11-2; no definite D call. This CDR3 spans 14 amino acids. Germline V CDR1 and CDR2: SGHAT, FQNNGV. Trimming pared 0 bases from V and 3 bases from J, leaving 8 bases between. The CDR3 is CASSLDNGEETQYF. CDR3 in DNA: TGTGCCAGCAGCTTAGATAACGGAGAAGAGACCCAGTACTTC. Based on the CDR3 plus reference TRBV11-2 and TRBJ2-5, the full variable domain is EAGVAQSPRYKIIEKRQSVAFWCNPISGHATLYWYQQILGQGPKLLIQFQNNGVVDDSQLPKDRFSAERLKGVDSTLKIQPAKLEDSAVYLCASSLDNGEETQYFGPGTRLLVL.

The chain uses TRBV10-2 and TRBJ2-3; 9 bases map to TRBD1. V lost 6 bases and J lost 0; bases outside the gene matches: 4. Germline V gives CDR1 WSHSY, CDR2 SAAADI. The CDR3 runs 15 residues. The CDR3 DNA follows: TGCGCCAGCAGGGACAGGGGATGGAGCACAGATACGCAGTATTTT. Protein: CASRDRGWSTDTQYF.

Comment on this clone: One end of the junction fails to match germline, which may point to a read error. V gene TRBV6-4 combines with J gene TRBJ1-2; TRBD1 agrees at 9 bases. Germline V gives CDR1 MRHNA, CDR2 SNTAGT. The CDR3 runs to 13 residues. Written as DNA, the CDR3 is TGTGCCGGCAGCGACAGGGGGATAGGTGGCTACACCTTC. This gives the protein CAGSDRGIGGYTF.

V is TRBV5-1 and J is TRBJ2-7; 10 bases map to TRBD1. Trimming removed 5 bases from V and 4 bases from J; junction bases left unmatched: 9. Per the germline V gene, CDR1 is SGHRS and CDR2 is YFSETQ. The CDR3 is 15 amino acids. For the CDR3, the DNA is TGCGCCAGCAGAAAGGGACAGGGGCCCATATACGAGCAGTACTTC. It codes for CASRKGQGPIYEQYF.

This sequence joins TRBV18 and TRBJ2-7; D remains unclear. This CDR3 is 15 amino acids long. Germline CDR1 and CDR2: KGHSH and LQKENI. The V gene lost 6 bases and the J gene lost 2 bases, with 17 bases spanning the gap. CDR3 residues: CASSRYDTVPYEQYF. CDR3 DNA sequence: TGTGCCAGCTCCCGATACGACACCGTGCCCTACGAGCAGTACTTC. The complete variable domain, with remaining parts taken from reference TRBV18 and TRBJ2-7, reads NAGVMQNPRHLVRRRGQEARLRCSPMKGHSHVYWYRQLPEEGLKFMVYLQKENIIDESGMPKERFSAEFPKEGPSILRIQQVVRGDSAAYFCASSRYDTVPYEQYFGPGTRLTVT.

The chain couples TRBV27 to TRBJ1-2; 7 positions agree with TRBD1. V gave up 10 bases and J gave up 2 bases; unmatched junction bases: 7. The germline gives CDR1 MNHEY, CDR2 SMNVEV (reference sequence). This CDR3 has 13 amino acids. CDR3 nucleotides: TGTGCCATGTCACAGGGGTCCAACTATGGCTACACCTTC. Translation gives CAMSQGSNYGYTF.